Listed here are 24 T cell receptor beta chains from one sample, sequenced in a study of blood T cells in healthy people across ages. The use of a sample-barcoded 5' primer and a J-beta primer mix characterized a second PCR of about 7 to 12 cycles. TCRdb passed the 5' RACE reads through MiXCR, listing each CDR3 protein once. The profile shows around 400,000 distinct CDR3 sequences, over 45% of them singletons. Sequenced input: blood. These receptors all come from a man aged 55 to 69 in good health.

This clonotype was observed a handful of times. V usage is TRBV29-1 and J usage is TRBJ2-1; TRBD2 agrees at 8 bases. V lost 3 bases to trimming and J lost 0 bases; unmatched junction nucleotides: 10. The germline CDR1 and CDR2 sequences are SQVTM and ANQGSEA. The CDR3 length is 17 residues. In DNA form, the CDR3 reads TGCAGCGTTGATGGGCTAGCGGGTGATAGCTCCTACAATGAGCAGTTCTTC. It yields the protein CSVDGLAGDSSYNEQFF.

CDR3 sequence: CSVAGTELSYEQYF. CDR3 in DNA: TGCAGCGTTGCCGGGACAGAACTCTCCTACGAGCAGTACTTC. The chain joins TRBV29-1 to TRBJ2-7; 7 bases map to TRBD1. The CDR3 consists of 14 residues. Germline assignment: CDR1 SQVTM and CDR2 ANQGSEA. Trimming cost V 4 bases and J 0 bases; bases outside gene matches: 6.

The chain joins TRBV29-1 to TRBJ2-5; TRBD1 matches at 10 bases. From germline, CDR1 is SQVTM and CDR2 ANQGSEA. The length of the CDR3 is 13 residues. The junction had 4 bases not matched to a gene; V was cut back by 4 bases and J by 5 bases. The CDR3 bases are TGCAGCGTTGGACAGGGGGCCGGGGAGACCCAGTACTTC. Its translation is CSVGQGAGETQYF.

This chain connects TRBV6-4 to TRBJ1-2; tentative D call: TRBD1 (5 bases). Germline V gene sequence: CDR1 MRHNA, CDR2 SNTAGT. V lost 5 bases, J lost 4 bases, and 11 bases lay in between. CDR3 size: 13 residues. The CDR3 nucleotides are TGTGCCAGCAGTCCGGACACGTTCTATGGCTACACCTTC. Translated: CASSPDTFYGYTF.

Only a few counts were recorded for this clonotype. V gene TRBV15 combines with J gene TRBJ2-3, with D hard to call. CDR1 is LNHNV, CDR2 YYDKDF, per germline (reference sequence). This CDR3 is built from 13 residues. Trimming shortened V by 0 bases and J by 0 bases, and 1 base separated the two germline ends. The CDR3 sequence: CATSRESTDTQYF. CDR3 DNA: TGTGCCACCAGCAGAGAGAGCACAGATACGCAGTATTTT.

The chain uses TRBV20-1 and TRBJ1-6; D remains ambiguous. This CDR3 spans 14 amino acids. V was pared by 0 bases and J by 7 bases, with 10 bases between. Germline V gene sequence: CDR1 DFQATT, CDR2 SNEGSKA (reference sequence). CDR3 residues: CSARDSSPNSPLHF. CDR3 coding DNA: TGCAGTGCTAGAGATAGTTCCCCGAATTCACCCCTCCACTTT.

This clonotype was recorded many times. This chain connects TRBV28 to TRBJ2-2; D gene unclear. The CDR3 spans 11 residues. CDR1 and CDR2 from the germline V gene are MDHEN and SYDVKM. The V end lost 3 bases, the J end lost 6 bases, and 2 bases lay between the germline ends. The CDR3 region is CASSFPGELFF. The CDR3 DNA sequence: TGTGCCAGCAGTTTTCCCGGGGAGCTGTTTTTT.

At least ten counts were recorded for this clonotype. The CDR3 protein is CASSLQGRGTEAFF. DNA for the CDR3: TGTGCCAGCAGCCTACAGGGGAGAGGCACTGAAGCTTTCTTT. This sequence joins TRBV6-1 and TRBJ1-1, with 7 positions matching TRBD1. The CDR3 covers 14 residues. The trim removed 6 bases at V and 4 bases at J, leaving 8 bases unmatched. In germline, CDR1 is MNHNS, CDR2 SASEGT.

This clonotype was recorded many times. V usage is TRBV28 and J usage is TRBJ2-1, with 13 bases aligning to TRBD2. The CDR3 is 15 residues long. Germline V CDR1 and CDR2: MDHEN, SYDVKM. V was clipped by 5 bases and J by 8 bases; unmatched bases: 6. The CDR3 sequence is CASSLTGTSGDEQFF. In nucleotides, the CDR3 is TGTGCCAGCAGTCTCACCGGGACTAGCGGGGATGAGCAGTTCTTC.

As regards this clonotype: Its ends do not fully match the called genes, so a read error is possible. The V gene is TRBV5-1, the J gene TRBJ2-6; D remains ambiguous. The CDR3 is 17 amino acids. Germline lookup yields CDR1 SGHRS and CDR2 YFSETQ. CDR3 DNA sequence: TGCGCCAGCAGTAGTTACGGCAGGAGCTCTGGGACCAACGTCCTGACTTTC. Its protein is CASSSYGRSSGTNVLTF.

This chain joins TRBV10-3 and TRBJ2-1, with unresolved D. CDR1 is ENHRY and CDR2 is SYGVKD in the germline V gene. The CDR3 contains 11 residues. In nucleotides, the CDR3 is TGTGCACTTTACGGTGGTAATGAGCAGTTCTTC. It yields the protein CALYGGNEQFF.

This clonotype has just a few counts. This chain uses TRBV11-2 with TRBJ2-5; unclear D gene. The germline gives CDR1 SGHAT, CDR2 FQNNGV. The CDR3 spans 14 residues. V was trimmed by 2 bases and J by 0 bases, leaving 7 bases between them. CDR3 sequence (DNA): TGTGCCAGCAGCTTATGGTCATACCAAGAGACCCAGTACTTC. This codes for CASSLWSYQETQYF.

This clonotype was counted ten times or more. The J gene is TRBJ1-2, the V gene TRBV29-1; D is undetermined. V lost 4 bases, J lost 4 bases, and 13 bases lay in between. Germline V gives CDR1 SQVTM, CDR2 ANQGSEA. This CDR3 is 13 amino acids long. The CDR3 DNA sequence: TGCAGCGTTGCTGTGGGCCCGGCCTATGGCTACACCTTC. Protein product: CSVAVGPAYGYTF.

V and J are TRBV12-3 or TRBV12-4 and TRBJ2-7; D not resolved. V was pared by 2 bases and J by 7 bases, with 12 bases between. This CDR3 has 13 amino acids. This CDR3 is CASSLYLGWEQYF. In DNA, the CDR3 is TGTGCCAGCAGTTTATACCTGGGGTGGGAGCAGTACTTC.

This clonotype came up a few times. This chain links TRBV29-1 with TRBJ2-7; TRBD1 aligns across 8 bases. The germline V gene has CDR1 SQVTM and CDR2 ANQGSEA. Losses at the gene ends were 6 bases for V and 6 bases for J; bases not matched to a gene: 7. CDR3 length: 12 amino acids. CDR3 in DNA: TGCAGCGTAGACAGGGGCTCCAGCGAGCAGTACTTC. Protein product: CSVDRGSSEQYF.

This rearrangement joins TRBV29-1 to TRBJ2-7; 8 bases are shared with TRBD1. V dropped 5 bases and J dropped 2; count of bases not matched to a gene: 5. This CDR3 comprises 13 residues. Per the germline V gene, CDR1 is SQVTM and CDR2 is ANQGSEA. Written as DNA, the CDR3 is TGCAGCGTTCGTGACAGGGGACCCTACGAGCAGTACTTC. Its translation: CSVRDRGPYEQYF.

This clonotype has at least ten counts. The chain joins TRBV12-3 or TRBV12-4 to TRBJ2-7, with D possibly being TRBD2 (5 bases). The CDR3 has 13 amino acids. The V gene lost 5 bases and the J gene lost 4 bases, with 12 bases spanning the gap. Here the CDR3 DNA reads TGTGCCAGCAGTCCCAGAACGGGGTACGAGCAGTACTTC. As protein: CASSPRTGYEQYF.

This clonotype was observed a handful of times. One base away lies a much larger clone, so this may be a sequencing read error. The rearrangement links TRBV7-9 to TRBJ2-5; 8 bases line up with TRBD2. The CDR3 length is 15 residues. After removal of 2 bases from V and 11 bases from J, the junction contained 13 bases not matched to a gene. The V gene's germline CDR1 is SEHNR and CDR2 FQNEAQ (reference sequence). CDR3 coding DNA: TGTGCCAGCAGCTTATGGCAAGCGGGAGTCGATGAGCAGTACTTC. Translated, it gives CASSLWQAGVDEQYF.

Notes on this clonotype: One end of the junction varies from germline; a read error may be responsible. The chain carries TRBV5-8 and TRBJ1-6; 7 bases align to TRBD1. The CDR3 runs 18 residues. The germline V gene encodes CDR1 SGHTS and CDR2 YDEGEE. DNA of the CDR3: TGTGCCAGCAGCGCGGGACAGCCCATTAGCTCCTATAATTCACCCCCCCACTTT. It is translated as CASSAGQPISSYNSPPHF.

The chain employs TRBV6-2 or TRBV6-3 and TRBJ1-3; 9 bases are shared with TRBD1. V was clipped by 7 bases and J by 5 bases; unmatched bases: 12. Germline V lookup: CDR1 MNHEY, CDR2 SVGEGT. The CDR3 runs to 16 residues. The CDR3 spells CASTNRDRERRNTIYF. The CDR3 DNA is TGTGCCAGCACCAACAGGGACAGGGAACGGAGAAACACCATATATTTT.

This clonotype has just a few counts. The V call is TRBV4-3, the J call TRBJ2-2; 10 positions agree with TRBD1. The germline gives CDR1 LGHNA, CDR2 YSLEER. V shed 4 bases, J shed 4 bases, and the junction held 0 bases outside the gene matches. There are 14 residues in the CDR3. CDR3 sequence (DNA): TGCGCCAGCAGCCGGACAGGGGGCACCGGGGAGCTGTTTTTT. It translates to CASSRTGGTGELFF.

This clonotype was counted at least ten times. The chain uses TRBV7-2 and TRBJ2-3; 8 nucleotides agree with TRBD2. After removal of 7 bases from V and 2 bases from J, the junction contained 8 bases not matched to a gene. Germline V gene sequence: CDR1 SGHTA, CDR2 FQGNSA. The CDR3 spans 15 residues. The CDR3 loop is CASTSGSSYTDTQYF. The CDR3 DNA is TGTGCCAGCACCAGCGGGAGCTCTTACACAGATACGCAGTATTTT.

This chain joins TRBV29-1 and TRBJ1-4, with D hard to call. Trimming shortened V by 7 bases and J by 4 bases, and 13 bases separated the two germline ends. This CDR3 region has 13 residues. Looked up from germline, CDR1 is SQVTM and CDR2 is ANQGSEA. CDR3 in amino acids: CSAGRGNNEKLFF. Here the CDR3 DNA reads TGCAGCGCCGGGCGGGGTAATAATGAAAAACTGTTTTTT.

The chain joins TRBV10-3 to TRBJ2-3; 8 bases are a match to TRBD1. With 6 bases clipped from V and 5 bases from J, the junction kept 4 bases outside the gene matches. The CDR3 has 13 amino acids. Germline lookup yields CDR1 ENHRY and CDR2 SYGVKD. The CDR3 reads CAIRETGGDTQYF. Here the CDR3 DNA reads TGTGCCATCAGGGAAACAGGGGGAGATACGCAGTATTTT.